This T cell receptor (beta chain) came from a study of blood T cell repertoires in COVID-19. In the study overall: Acute and convalescent COVID-19 specimens originated in the United States, Italy and Spain. T cells, B-cell-depleted T cells, or PBMCs supplied cDNA or gDNA.

As originally analysed: The assay estimated nucleated cells by amplifying reference gene primers. TCRdb's table, derived via immunoSEQ multiplex PCR, lists solely in-frame clones and lacks some. The V and J calls and clone size are taken from that table; D and trimming were inferred from the DNA. The sample carries 250,000 or so clones, approximately 88% recorded once. This clone was seen a single time. Germline V gives CDR1 MNHEY, CDR2 SVGEGT. With 3 bases removed from V and 2 bases from J, the gap between germline ends came to 14 bases. This CDR3 is built from 16 residues. Seattle enrolled patients during active infection and tracked them longitudinally.

The V and J genes are TRBV6-2 or TRBV6-3 and TRBJ1-5; tentatively, D is TRBD1 (5 bases). The sample taken for sequencing was peripheral blood. The clonotype was recovered from a woman aged 25 to 45 with COVID-19, enrolled during active disease. The CDR3 here is CASSYSSRAGNQPQHF. For the CDR3, the DNA is TGTGCCAGCAGTTATTCGTCCAGGGCTGGCAATCAGCCCCAGCATTTT.